These T cell receptor beta chains were read from a single sample in a study of human T cells and chemical hapten exposure. One entry per CDR3 protein, called by TCRdb with MiXCR from the RACE reads. The repertoire consists of 180,000 or so distinct CDR3 sequences, with about a fifth occurring once and the leading ten covering about 7%. This sample comprised whole blood, obtained in connection with sensitization to the hapten diphenylcyclopropenone (DPC). These receptors were taken from a woman aged 45-65 years with alopecia areata. Some clones in this sample may be carry-over from other donors' samples. Both conserved end residues are part of each CDR3. A D gene is named only where the DNA matches it firmly. Rows may omit the clone size; those that give it use once, few, many or a size class.

V: TRBV5-1
D: .
J: TRBJ1-5
size: many
DNA: TGCGCCAGCAGCTTGGGGCCCAATCAGCCCCAGCATTTT
CDR3: CASSLGPNQPQHF

V: TRBV6-2/TRBV6-3
D: TRBD2
J: TRBJ2-2
size: .
DNA: TGTGCCAGCAGCCGCACTAGCGGGAGGGCCACCGGGGAGCTGTTTTTT
CDR3: CASSRTSGRATGELFF

V: TRBV7-9
D: .
J: TRBJ2-1
size: .
DNA: TGTGCCAGCAGCTTACCCAGGGGGGAGGGCCAACCGTATGAGCAGTTCTTC
CDR3: CASSLPRGEGQPYEQFF

V: TRBV14
D: .
J: TRBJ2-7
size: .
DNA: TGTGCCAGCAGCATCGCAGGCACCTACGAGCAGTACTTC
CDR3: CASSIAGTYEQYF

V: TRBV7-9
D: .
J: TRBJ2-1
size: .
DNA: TGTGCCAGCAGCCAAGGACTAACCCACTACAATGAGCAGTTCTTC
CDR3: CASSQGLTHYNEQFF

V: TRBV4-1
D: .
J: TRBJ2-1
size: .
DNA: TGCGCCAGCAGCCAAGAGTGGGTGGTGTCCTACAATGAGCAGTTCTTC
CDR3: CASSQEWVVSYNEQFF

V: TRBV7-8
D: .
J: TRBJ1-2
size: few
DNA: TGTGCCAGCAGCTTAGATACAGAGACTAACTATGGCTACACCTTC
CDR3: CASSLDTETNYGYTF

V: TRBV9
D: .
J: TRBJ2-7
size: .
DNA: TGTGCCAGCAGCGCCCGATCCTCGGGGCAACCCCCCAACGAGCAGTACTTC
CDR3: CASSARSSGQPPNEQYF

V: TRBV11-3
D: TRBD2
J: TRBJ2-7
size: few
DNA: TGTGCCAGCAGCCATCAAGCGGGAGGAACGTCCTACGAGCAGTACTTC
CDR3: CASSHQAGGTSYEQYF

V: TRBV6-2/TRBV6-3
D: TRBD2
J: TRBJ2-7
size: .
DNA: TGTGCCAGCGGACTACCACTAGCGGGGCACTACGAGCAGTACTTC
CDR3: CASGLPLAGHYEQYF

V: TRBV4-1
D: TRBD1
J: TRBJ1-2
size: few
DNA: TGCGCCAGCAGCCAGCCGACAGGGTGGTTTGGAGGCTACACCTTC
CDR3: CASSQPTGWFGGYTF

V: TRBV18
D: .
J: TRBJ1-1
size: few
DNA: TGTGCCAGCTCACCAAACAGGGTAGAATCATTGAACACTGAAGCTTTCTTT
CDR3: CASSPNRVESLNTEAFF

V: TRBV9
D: .
J: TRBJ1-1
size: few
DNA: TGTGCCAGCAGCGTAGCGCCTGAGGGCACTGAAGCTTTCTTT
CDR3: CASSVAPEGTEAFF

V: TRBV20-1
D: TRBD2
J: TRBJ2-7
size: .
DNA: TGCAGTGCTAGGAGCCTAGCGGGTTTGATCTACGAGCAGTACTTC
CDR3: CSARSLAGLIYEQYF

V: TRBV6-5
D: TRBD2
J: TRBJ2-1
size: few
DNA: TGTGCCAGCAGTTACCCCCTAGCGGGCCCTAACAATGAGCAGTTCTTC
CDR3: CASSYPLAGPNNEQFF

V: TRBV19
D: .
J: TRBJ1-4
size: few
DNA: TGTGCCAGTAGTATCGGAGAGACTAATGAAAAACTGTTTTTT
CDR3: CASSIGETNEKLFF

V: TRBV6-6
D: .
J: TRBJ1-5
size: few
DNA: TGTGCCAGCAGTTACCCCGGGGGCGATCAGCCCCAGCATTTT
CDR3: CASSYPGGDQPQHF

V: TRBV6-1
D: .
J: TRBJ1-5
size: few
DNA: TGTGCCAGCAGTCTTACCGGGATCCTTGAGACCCAGCATTTT
CDR3: CASSLTGILETQHF

V: TRBV6-6
D: TRBD1
J: TRBJ1-3
size: .
DNA: TGTGCCAGCAGTTACTCTGGACAGGGGGCCGGTGGAAACACCATATATTTT
CDR3: CASSYSGQGAGGNTIYF

V: TRBV18
D: .
J: TRBJ2-5
size: few
DNA: TGTGCCAGCTCACCACCGGGTCTGCAAGAGACCCAGTACTTC
CDR3: CASSPPGLQETQYF

V: TRBV11-1
D: TRBD2
J: TRBJ2-2
size: .
DNA: TGTGCCAGCAGCACGGGACTAGCGGGAGGGCCGGACACCGGGGAGCTGTTTTTT
CDR3: CASSTGLAGGPDTGELFF

V: TRBV27
D: .
J: TRBJ2-3
size: few
DNA: TGTGCCAGCAGTACCTCGAACAGGGCCCCCACAGATACGCAGTATTTT
CDR3: CASSTSNRAPTDTQYF

V: TRBV20-1
D: .
J: TRBJ1-1
size: few
DNA: TGCAGTGCTAGAGATCAGGGTTTTAACACTGAAGCTTTCTTT
CDR3: CSARDQGFNTEAFF

V: TRBV7-9
D: TRBD2
J: TRBJ2-7
size: once
DNA: TGTGCCAGCAGCTTAGGCCGGGTAGCGGGAGAAGGCGGAGACGAGCAGTACTTC
CDR3: CASSLGRVAGEGGDEQYF

V: TRBV6-1
D: TRBD2
J: TRBJ2-7
size: .
DNA: TGTGCAAGCAGTTTGGGACTAATCACCTACGAGCAGTACTTC
CDR3: CASSLGLITYEQYF

V: TRBV20-1
D: .
J: TRBJ2-7
size: few
DNA: TGCAGTGCTAGAGTTGCCGGGGTCTACGAGCAGTACTTC
CDR3: CSARVAGVYEQYF

V: TRBV7-9
D: TRBD2
J: TRBJ2-1
size: .
DNA: TGTGCCAGCAGCAATGGACTAGCTATGGGGCAGTTCTTC
CDR3: CASSNGLAMGQFF

V: TRBV2
D: TRBD2
J: TRBJ2-7
size: few
DNA: TGTGCCAGCAGTGGCGGGGGGATCCCAATATACGAGCAGTACTTC
CDR3: CASSGGGIPIYEQYF

V: TRBV7-2
D: .
J: TRBJ1-1
size: few
DNA: TGTGCCAGCAGCTTAACAATCGACAGGAACACTGAAGCTTTCTTT
CDR3: CASSLTIDRNTEAFF

V: TRBV20-1
D: .
J: TRBJ2-4
size: .
DNA: TGCAGTGCTAGGGACCATACTTCGAACATTCAGTACTTC
CDR3: CSARDHTSNIQYF

V: TRBV30
D: .
J: TRBJ2-7
size: few
DNA: TGTGCCTGGAGTGTACAACAGGGTTACGAGCAGTACTTC
CDR3: CAWSVQQGYEQYF

V: TRBV27
D: TRBD1
J: TRBJ2-7
size: .
DNA: TGTGCCAGCAGTGCACTCCCAGGGGGCTACGAGCAGTACTTC
CDR3: CASSALPGGYEQYF

V: TRBV6-1
D: TRBD2
J: TRBJ2-1
size: .
DNA: TGTGCCAGCAGTCCCGAGGGGACTAGCGGAGCTGGTTCGCGTATGGTGTTCTTC
CDR3: CASSPEGTSGAGSRMVFF

V: TRBV5-1
D: .
J: TRBJ1-3
size: once
DNA: TGCGCCAGCAGCGCTACCTCAGGATTCTCTGGAAACACCATATATTTT
CDR3: CASSATSGFSGNTIYF

V: TRBV7-2
D: .
J: TRBJ1-2
size: few
DNA: TGTGCCAGCAGCTTACTTGACAGATCTAACTATGGCTACACCTTC
CDR3: CASSLLDRSNYGYTF

V: TRBV19
D: .
J: TRBJ2-3
size: .
DNA: TGTGCCAGTAGTATGGACCGCACAGATACGCAGTATTTT
CDR3: CASSMDRTDTQYF

V: TRBV11-2
D: .
J: TRBJ2-7
size: .
DNA: TGTGCCAGCAGTCACCCTAACTACGAGCAGTACTTC
CDR3: CASSHPNYEQYF

V: TRBV10-3
D: .
J: TRBJ2-1
size: .
DNA: TGTGCCATCGGTTATTTTGGTTTTGAGGCCAATGAGCAGTTCTTC
CDR3: CAIGYFGFEANEQFF

V: TRBV6-1
D: .
J: TRBJ2-2
size: .
DNA: TGTGCCAGCAGTGAAGTAGGGAGCACCGGGGAGCTGTTTTTT
CDR3: CASSEVGSTGELFF

V: TRBV7-9
D: .
J: TRBJ2-6
size: .
DNA: TGTGCCAGCAGTTTTACACAGAGGGCCAACGTCCTGACTTTC
CDR3: CASSFTQRANVLTF

V: TRBV7-2
D: TRBD2
J: TRBJ2-1
size: .
DNA: TGTGCCAGCACCCCCCAAGCGGGGGAGACCTACAATGAGCAGTTCTTC
CDR3: CASTPQAGETYNEQFF

V: TRBV5-1
D: .
J: TRBJ2-2
size: .
DNA: TGCGCCAGCAGCGCCTCAGGAGTACCCACCGGGGAGCTGTTTTTT
CDR3: CASSASGVPTGELFF

V: TRBV14
D: .
J: TRBJ1-2
size: .
DNA: TGTGCCAGCAGCCTATCGCCTATGGGCTACACCTTC
CDR3: CASSLSPMGYTF

V: TRBV12-3/TRBV12-4
D: TRBD1
J: TRBJ2-7
size: few
DNA: TGTGCCAGCAGCTTGACAGGGGGGAAGCAGTACTTC
CDR3: CASSLTGGKQYF

V: TRBV28
D: .
J: TRBJ2-3
size: .
DNA: TGTGCCAGCAGAATACGGCTATCTAGCACAGATACGCAGTATTTT
CDR3: CASRIRLSSTDTQYF

V: TRBV20-1
D: TRBD2
J: TRBJ2-7
size: .
DNA: TGCAGTGCCCCCCACATTGAGCGGGAGGCGGGCTACGAGCAGTACTTC
CDR3: CSAPHIEREAGYEQYF

V: TRBV5-1
D: TRBD2
J: TRBJ2-7
size: few
DNA: TGCGCCAGCAGCCGTTGGGGGACTAGCGGGGGGATTTACGAGCAGTACTTC
CDR3: CASSRWGTSGGIYEQYF

V: TRBV11-2
D: TRBD1
J: TRBJ2-7
size: .
DNA: TGTGCCAGCAGCTTAGAGACAGGGACCCTCGGCGAGCAGTACTTC
CDR3: CASSLETGTLGEQYF